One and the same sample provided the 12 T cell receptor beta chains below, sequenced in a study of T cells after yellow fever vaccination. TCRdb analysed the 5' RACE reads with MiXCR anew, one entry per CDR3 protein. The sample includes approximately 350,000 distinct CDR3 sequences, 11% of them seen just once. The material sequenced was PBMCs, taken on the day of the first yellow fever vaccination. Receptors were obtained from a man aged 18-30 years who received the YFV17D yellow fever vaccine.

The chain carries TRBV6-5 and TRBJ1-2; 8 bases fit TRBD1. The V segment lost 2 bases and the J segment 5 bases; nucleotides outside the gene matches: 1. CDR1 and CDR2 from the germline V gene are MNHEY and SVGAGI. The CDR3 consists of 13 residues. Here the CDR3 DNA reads TGTGCCAGCAGTTACCAGGGGGCGTATGGCTACACCTTC. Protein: CASSYQGAYGYTF.

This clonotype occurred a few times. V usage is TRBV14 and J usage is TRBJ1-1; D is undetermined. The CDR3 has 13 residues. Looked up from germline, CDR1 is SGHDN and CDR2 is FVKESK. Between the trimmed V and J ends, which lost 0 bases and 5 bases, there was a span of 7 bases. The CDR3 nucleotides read TGTGCCAGCAGCCAAGAACGAAGAACTGAAGCTTTCTTT. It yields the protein CASSQERRTEAFF.

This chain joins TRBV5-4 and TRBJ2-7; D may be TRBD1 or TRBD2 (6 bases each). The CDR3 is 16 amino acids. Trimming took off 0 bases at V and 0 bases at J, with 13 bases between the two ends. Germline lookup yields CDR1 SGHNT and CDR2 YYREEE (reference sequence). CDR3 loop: CASSLGVGGLSYEQYF. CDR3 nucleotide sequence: TGTGCCAGCAGCTTGGGTGTGGGGGGCCTCTCCTACGAGCAGTACTTC.

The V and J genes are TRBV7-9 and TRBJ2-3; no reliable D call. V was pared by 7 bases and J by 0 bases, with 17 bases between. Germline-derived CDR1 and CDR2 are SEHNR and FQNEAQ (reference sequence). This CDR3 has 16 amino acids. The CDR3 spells CASNPRTDASTDTQYF. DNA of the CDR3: TGTGCCAGCAACCCAAGGACGGATGCTAGCACAGATACGCAGTATTTT.

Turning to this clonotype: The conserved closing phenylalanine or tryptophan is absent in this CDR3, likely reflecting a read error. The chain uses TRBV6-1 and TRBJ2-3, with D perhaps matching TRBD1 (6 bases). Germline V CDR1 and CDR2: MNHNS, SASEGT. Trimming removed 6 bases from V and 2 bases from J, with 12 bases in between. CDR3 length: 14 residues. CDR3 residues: CASRSGTNTDTQYS. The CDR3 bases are TGTGCCAGCAGATCCGGGACAAACACAGATACGCAGTATTCT.

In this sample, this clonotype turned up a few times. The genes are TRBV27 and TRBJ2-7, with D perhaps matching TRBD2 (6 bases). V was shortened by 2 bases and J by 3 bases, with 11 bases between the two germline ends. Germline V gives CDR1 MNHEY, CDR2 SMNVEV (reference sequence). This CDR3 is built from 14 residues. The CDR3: CASSLTGGIYEQYF. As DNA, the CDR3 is TGTGCCAGCAGTTTAACCGGGGGAATCTACGAGCAGTACTTC.

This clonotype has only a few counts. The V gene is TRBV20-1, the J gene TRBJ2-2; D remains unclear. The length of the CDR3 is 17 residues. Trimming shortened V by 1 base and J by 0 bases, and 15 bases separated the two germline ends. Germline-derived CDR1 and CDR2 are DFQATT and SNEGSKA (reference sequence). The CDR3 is CSARGYNQVTNTGELFF. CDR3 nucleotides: TGCAGTGCTAGAGGTTACAACCAAGTCACGAACACCGGGGAGCTGTTTTTT.

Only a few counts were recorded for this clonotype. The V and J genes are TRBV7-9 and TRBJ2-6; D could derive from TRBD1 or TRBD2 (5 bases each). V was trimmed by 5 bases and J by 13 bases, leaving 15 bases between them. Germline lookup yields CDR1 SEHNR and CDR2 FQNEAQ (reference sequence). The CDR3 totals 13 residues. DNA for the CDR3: TGTGCCAGCAGCCCGAGTCGGGGCGGAGTCCTGACTTTC. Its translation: CASSPSRGGVLTF.

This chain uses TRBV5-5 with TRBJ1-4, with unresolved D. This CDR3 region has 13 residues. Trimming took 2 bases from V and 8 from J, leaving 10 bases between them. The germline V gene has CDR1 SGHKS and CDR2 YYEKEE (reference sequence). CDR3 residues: CASSLSRNEKLFF. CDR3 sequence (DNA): TGTGCCAGCAGCTTATCCCGCAACGAAAAACTGTTTTTT.

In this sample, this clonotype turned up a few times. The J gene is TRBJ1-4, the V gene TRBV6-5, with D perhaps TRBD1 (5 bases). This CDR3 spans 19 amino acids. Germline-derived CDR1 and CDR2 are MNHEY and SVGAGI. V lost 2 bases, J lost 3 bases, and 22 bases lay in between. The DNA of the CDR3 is TGTGCCAGCAGTTACCAGGGACCTCACTCCCGGCCCCCTAATGAAAAACTGTTTTTT. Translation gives CASSYQGPHSRPPNEKLFF.

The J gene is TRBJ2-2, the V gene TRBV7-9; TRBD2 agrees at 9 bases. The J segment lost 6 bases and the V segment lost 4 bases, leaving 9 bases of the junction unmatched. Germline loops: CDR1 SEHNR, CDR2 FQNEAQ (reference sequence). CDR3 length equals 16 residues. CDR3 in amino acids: CASSSQGGLAPGELFF. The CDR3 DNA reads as TGTGCCAGCAGCTCCCAGGGGGGACTAGCACCCGGGGAGCTGTTTTTT.

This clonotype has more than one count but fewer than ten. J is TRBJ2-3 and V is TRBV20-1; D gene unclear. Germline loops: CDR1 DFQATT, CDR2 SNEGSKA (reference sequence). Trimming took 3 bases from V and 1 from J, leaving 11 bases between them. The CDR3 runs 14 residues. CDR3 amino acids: CSASGIRGTDTQYF. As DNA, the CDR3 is TGCAGTGCTAGTGGTATTCGGGGCACAGATACGCAGTATTTT.